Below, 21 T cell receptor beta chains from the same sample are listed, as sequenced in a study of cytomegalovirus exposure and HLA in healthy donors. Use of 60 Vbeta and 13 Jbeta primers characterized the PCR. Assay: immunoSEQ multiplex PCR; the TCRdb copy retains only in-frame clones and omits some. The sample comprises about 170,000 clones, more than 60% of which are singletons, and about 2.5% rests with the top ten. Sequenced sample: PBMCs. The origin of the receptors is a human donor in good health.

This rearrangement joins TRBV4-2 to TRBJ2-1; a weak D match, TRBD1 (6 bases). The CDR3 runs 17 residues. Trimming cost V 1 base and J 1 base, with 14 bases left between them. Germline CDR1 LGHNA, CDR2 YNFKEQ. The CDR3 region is CASSQVRGGTSYNEQFF. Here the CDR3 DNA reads TGTGCCAGCAGCCAAGTCAGAGGGGGAACGTCCTACAATGAGCAGTTCTTC.

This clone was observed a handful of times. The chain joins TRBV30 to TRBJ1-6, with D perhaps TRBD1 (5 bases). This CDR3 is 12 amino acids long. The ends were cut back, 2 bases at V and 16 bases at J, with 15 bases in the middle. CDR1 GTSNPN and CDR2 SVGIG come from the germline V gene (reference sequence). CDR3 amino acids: CAWSPLGRTLHF. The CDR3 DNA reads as TGTGCCTGGAGTCCATTGGGTCGGACACTCCACTTT.

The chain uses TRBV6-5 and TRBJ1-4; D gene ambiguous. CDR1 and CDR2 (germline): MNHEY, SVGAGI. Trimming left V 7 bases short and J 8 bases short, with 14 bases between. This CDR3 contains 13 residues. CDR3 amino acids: CASTRGVGEKLFF. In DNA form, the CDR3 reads TGTGCCAGCACGCGCGGGGTTGGCGAAAAACTGTTTTTT.

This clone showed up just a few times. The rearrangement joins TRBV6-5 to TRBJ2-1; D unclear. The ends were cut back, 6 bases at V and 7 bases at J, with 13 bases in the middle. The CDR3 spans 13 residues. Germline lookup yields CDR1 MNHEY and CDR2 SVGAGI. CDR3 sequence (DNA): TGTGCCAGCAGCCCCGGCAGGCAAAATGAGCAGTTCTTC. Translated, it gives CASSPGRQNEQFF.

CDR3 amino acids: CASSSAAGGEETQYF. The CDR3, as DNA: TGTGCCAGCAGCTCCGCAGCGGGGGGGGAAGAGACCCAGTACTTC. The chain is built from TRBV5-4 and TRBJ2-5, with 10 bases that match TRBD2. Germline CDR1 SGHNT, CDR2 YYREEE (reference sequence). CDR3 length: 15 amino acids. Trimming cost V 3 bases and J 3 bases; bases outside gene matches: 5.

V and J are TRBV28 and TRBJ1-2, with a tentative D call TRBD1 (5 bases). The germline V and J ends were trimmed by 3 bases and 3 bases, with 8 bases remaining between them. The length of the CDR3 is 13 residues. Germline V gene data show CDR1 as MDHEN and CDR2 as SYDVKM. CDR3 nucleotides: TGTGCCAGCAGTTTGGGGGGTTACTATGGCTACACCTTC. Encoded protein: CASSLGGYYGYTF.

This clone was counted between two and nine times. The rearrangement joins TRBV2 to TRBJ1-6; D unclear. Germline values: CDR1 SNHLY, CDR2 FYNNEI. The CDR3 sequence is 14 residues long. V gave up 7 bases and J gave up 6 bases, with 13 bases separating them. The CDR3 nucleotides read TGTGCCAGCAACTTTAAGACGGGTAATTCACCCCTCCACTTT. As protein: CASNFKTGNSPLHF.

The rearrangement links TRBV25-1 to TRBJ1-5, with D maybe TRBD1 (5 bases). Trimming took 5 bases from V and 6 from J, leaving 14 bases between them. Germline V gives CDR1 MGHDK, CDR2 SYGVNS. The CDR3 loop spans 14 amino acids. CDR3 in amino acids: CASSPPGGLQPQHF. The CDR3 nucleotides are TGTGCCAGCAGTCCGCCCGGGGGTCTTCAGCCCCAGCATTTT.

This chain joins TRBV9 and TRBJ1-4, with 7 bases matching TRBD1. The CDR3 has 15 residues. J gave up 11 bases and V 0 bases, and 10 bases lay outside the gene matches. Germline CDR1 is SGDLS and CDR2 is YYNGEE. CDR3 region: CASSVGTRGRGKLFF. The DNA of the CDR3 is TGTGCCAGCAGCGTAGGAACTAGGGGGCGAGGCAAACTGTTTTTT.

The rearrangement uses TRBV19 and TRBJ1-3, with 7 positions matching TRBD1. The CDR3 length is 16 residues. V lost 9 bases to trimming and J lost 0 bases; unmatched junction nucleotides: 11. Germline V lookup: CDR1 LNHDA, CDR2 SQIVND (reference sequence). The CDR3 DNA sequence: TGTGCCAGCGAAAAGGGACAGCCCTACTCTGGAAACACCATATATTTT. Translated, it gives CASEKGQPYSGNTIYF.

The DNA for the CDR3 is TGCGCCAGCAGTGAGTCGAGGGCTAGCGGGGGGGACTCCTACGAGCAGTACTTC. It specifies CASSESRASGGDSYEQYF. V usage is TRBV10-1 and J usage is TRBJ2-7; 12 nucleotides agree with TRBD2. This CDR3 is 18 amino acids long. J was trimmed by 0 bases and V by 0 bases; bases with no gene match: 6. Germline values: CDR1 WNHNN, CDR2 SYGVQD (reference sequence).

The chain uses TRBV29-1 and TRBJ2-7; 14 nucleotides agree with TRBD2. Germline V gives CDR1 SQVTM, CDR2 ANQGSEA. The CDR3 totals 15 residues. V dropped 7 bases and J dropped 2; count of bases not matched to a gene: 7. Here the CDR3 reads CSALGLAGATYEQYF. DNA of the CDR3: TGCAGCGCCTTGGGACTAGCGGGGGCCACCTACGAGCAGTACTTC.

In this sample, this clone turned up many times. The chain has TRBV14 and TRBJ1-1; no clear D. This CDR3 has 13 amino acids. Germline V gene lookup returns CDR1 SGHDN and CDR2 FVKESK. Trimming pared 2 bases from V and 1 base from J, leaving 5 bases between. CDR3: CASSQRRNTEAFF. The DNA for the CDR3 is TGTGCCAGCAGCCAACGGAGGAACACTGAAGCTTTCTTT.

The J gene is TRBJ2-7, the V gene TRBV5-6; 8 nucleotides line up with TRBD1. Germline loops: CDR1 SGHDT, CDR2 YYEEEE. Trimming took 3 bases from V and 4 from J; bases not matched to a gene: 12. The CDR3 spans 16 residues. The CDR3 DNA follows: TGTGCCAGCAGCTCCGACCCAGGGACAGGTATATACGAGCAGTACTTC. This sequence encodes CASSSDPGTGIYEQYF.

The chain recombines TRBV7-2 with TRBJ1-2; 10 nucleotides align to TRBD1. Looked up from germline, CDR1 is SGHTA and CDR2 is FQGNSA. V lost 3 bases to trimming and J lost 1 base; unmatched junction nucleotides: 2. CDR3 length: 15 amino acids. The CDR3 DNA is TGTGCCAGCAGCTTGGGACAGGGGAGTAACTATGGCTACACCTTC. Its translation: CASSLGQGSNYGYTF.

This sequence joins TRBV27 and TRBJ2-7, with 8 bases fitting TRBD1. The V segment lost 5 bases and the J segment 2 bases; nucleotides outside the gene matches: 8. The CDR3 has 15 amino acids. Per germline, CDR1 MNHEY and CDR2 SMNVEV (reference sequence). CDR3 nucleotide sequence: TGTGCCAGCAGTGCCCCCGGGACAGGCACCTACGAGCAGTACTTC. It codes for CASSAPGTGTYEQYF.

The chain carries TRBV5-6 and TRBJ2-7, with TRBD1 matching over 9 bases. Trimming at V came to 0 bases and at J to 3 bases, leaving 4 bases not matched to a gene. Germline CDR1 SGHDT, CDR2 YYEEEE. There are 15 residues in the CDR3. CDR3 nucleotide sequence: TGTGCCAGCAGCTTGGGCACAGGGGGCGGCTACGAGCAGTACTTC. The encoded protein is CASSLGTGGGYEQYF.

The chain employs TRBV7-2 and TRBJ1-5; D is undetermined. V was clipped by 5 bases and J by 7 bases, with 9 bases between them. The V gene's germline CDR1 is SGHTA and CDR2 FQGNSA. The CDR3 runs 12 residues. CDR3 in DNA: TGTGCCAGCAGCGGAACGGGACAGCCCCAGCATTTT. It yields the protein CASSGTGQPQHF. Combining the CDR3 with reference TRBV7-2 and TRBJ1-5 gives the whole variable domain GAGVSQSPSNKVTEKGKDVELRCDPISGHTALYWYRQSLGQGLEFLIYFQGNSAPDKSGLPSDRFSAERTGGSVSTLTIQRTQQEDSAVYLCASSGTGQPQHFGDGTRLSIL.

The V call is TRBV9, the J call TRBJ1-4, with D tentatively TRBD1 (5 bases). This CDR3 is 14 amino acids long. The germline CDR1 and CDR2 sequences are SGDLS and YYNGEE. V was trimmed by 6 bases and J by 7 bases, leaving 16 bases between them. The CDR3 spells CASTRWGEPEKLFF. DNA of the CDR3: TGTGCCAGCACTCGATGGGGGGAACCTGAAAAACTGTTTTTT. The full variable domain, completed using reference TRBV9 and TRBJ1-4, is DSGVTQTPKHLITATGQRVTLRCSPRSGDLSVYWYQQSLDQGLQFLIQYYNGEERAKGNILERFSAQQFPDLHSELNLSSLELGDSALYFCASTRWGEPEKLFFGSGTQLSVL.

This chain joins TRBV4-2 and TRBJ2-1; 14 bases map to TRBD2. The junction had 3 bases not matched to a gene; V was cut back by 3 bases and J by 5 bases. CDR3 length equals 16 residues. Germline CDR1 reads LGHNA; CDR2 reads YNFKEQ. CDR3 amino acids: CASSQTSGGVNNEQFF. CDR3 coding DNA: TGTGCCAGCAGCCAGACTAGCGGGGGGGTTAACAATGAGCAGTTCTTC.

Here the CDR3 reads CASSFMVKGVAGAETQYF. The CDR3, as DNA: TGTGCCAGCAGCTTCATGGTTAAGGGGGTAGCGGGGGCAGAGACCCAGTACTTC. This sequence joins TRBV5-4 and TRBJ2-5; 9 nucleotides agree with TRBD2. The CDR3 is 18 amino acids. V dropped 2 bases and J dropped 4; count of bases not matched to a gene: 15. Germline-derived CDR1 and CDR2 are SGHNT and YYREEE (reference sequence).